This TCR beta chain derives from a study of regulatory T cells in long-lasting Graves disease. In the study overall: The antithyroid drugs taken by newly diagnosed Graves' patients had been used for under 3 months.

Time point indicated: newly diagnosed GD, antithyroid drugs for less than 3 months. There was RNA extracted from PBMCs, and the TCR library was made from it. Per germline, CDR1 DFQATT and CDR2 SNEGSKA (reference sequence). V lost 0 bases and J lost 3; bases outside the gene matches: 11. This CDR3 spans 16 amino acids. Arm-PCR of CDR3 regions and iRepertoire HTBI primers were used to build TCR beta libraries. MiXCR, applied by TCRdb to the multiplex PCR reads, yields one record per CDR3 protein. The sample consists of about 530,000 distinct CDR3 sequences, around 16% of them appearing once. At least ten counts were recorded for this clonotype. The same specimen was also included in a second study, on T cells in Graves' hyperthyroidism and ophthalmopathy.

The TCR sequence derives from a woman aged 35 to 59 with Graves disease. J is TRBJ2-7 and V is TRBV20-1; 7 nucleotides match TRBD2. Sequenced here: peripheral blood mononuclear cells (PBMCs), sampled at new diagnosis, from a patient treated with antithyroid drugs. The CDR3: CSARDRSPTGGYEQYF. CDR3 bases: TGCAGTGCTAGAGATAGGAGCCCCACGGGGGGCTACGAGCAGTACTTC.